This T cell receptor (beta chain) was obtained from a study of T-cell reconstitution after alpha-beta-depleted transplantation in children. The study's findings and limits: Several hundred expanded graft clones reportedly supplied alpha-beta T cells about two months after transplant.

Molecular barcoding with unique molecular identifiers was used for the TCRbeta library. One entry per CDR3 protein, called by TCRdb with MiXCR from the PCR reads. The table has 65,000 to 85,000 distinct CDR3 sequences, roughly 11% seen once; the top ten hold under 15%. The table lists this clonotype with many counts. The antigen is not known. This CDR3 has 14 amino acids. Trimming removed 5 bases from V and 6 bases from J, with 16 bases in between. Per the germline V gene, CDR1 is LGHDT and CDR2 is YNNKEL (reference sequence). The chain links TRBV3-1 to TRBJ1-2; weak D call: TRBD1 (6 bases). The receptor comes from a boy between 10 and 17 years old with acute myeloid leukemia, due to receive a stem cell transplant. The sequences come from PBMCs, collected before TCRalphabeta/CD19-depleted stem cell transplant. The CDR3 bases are TGTGCCAGCAGCGCGTTACAGGGAGAAGATGGCTACACCTTC. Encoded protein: CASSALQGEDGYTF.